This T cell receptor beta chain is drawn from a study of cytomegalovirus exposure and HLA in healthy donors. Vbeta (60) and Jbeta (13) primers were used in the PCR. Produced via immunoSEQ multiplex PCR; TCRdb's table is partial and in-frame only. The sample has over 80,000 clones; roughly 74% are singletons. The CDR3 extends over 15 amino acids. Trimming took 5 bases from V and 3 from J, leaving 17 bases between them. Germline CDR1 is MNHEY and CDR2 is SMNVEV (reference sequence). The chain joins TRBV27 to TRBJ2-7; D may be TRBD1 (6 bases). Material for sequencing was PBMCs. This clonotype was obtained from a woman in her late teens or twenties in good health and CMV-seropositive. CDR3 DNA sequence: TGTGCCAGCAGTCCCCGGCAGGGGATCAACTACGAGCAGTACTTC. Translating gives CASSPRQGINYEQYF.